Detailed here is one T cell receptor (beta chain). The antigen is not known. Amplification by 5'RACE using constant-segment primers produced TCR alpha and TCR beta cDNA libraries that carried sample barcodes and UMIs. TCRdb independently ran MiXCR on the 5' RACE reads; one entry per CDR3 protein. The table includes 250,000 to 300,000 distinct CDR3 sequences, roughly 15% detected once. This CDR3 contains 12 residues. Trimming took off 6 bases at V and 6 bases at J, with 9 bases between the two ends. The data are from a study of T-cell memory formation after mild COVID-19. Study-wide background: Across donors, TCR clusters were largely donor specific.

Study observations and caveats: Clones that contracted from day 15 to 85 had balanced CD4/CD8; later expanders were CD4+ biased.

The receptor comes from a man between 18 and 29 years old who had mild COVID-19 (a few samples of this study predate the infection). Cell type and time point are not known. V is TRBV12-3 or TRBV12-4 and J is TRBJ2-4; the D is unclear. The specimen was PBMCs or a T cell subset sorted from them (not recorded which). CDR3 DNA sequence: TGTGCCAGCAGAAATAACCTAAACATTCAGTACTTC. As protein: CASRNNLNIQYF.